The clone carrying this TCR beta chain was detected only a few times. Fresh peripheral blood, more than 9 ml, yielded the PBMCs. The sample originates from a study of T cells in Graves' hyperthyroidism and ophthalmopathy. V was pared by 6 bases and J by 5 bases, with 3 bases of the junction left unmatched. This CDR3 has 13 amino acids. CDR1 MNHEY and CDR2 SVGAGI come from the germline V gene. Amplified regions were TCR beta CDR3 sequences from RNA transcripts. HTBI primers were the set used in a first-round RT-PCR of the TCR CDR3. TCRdb redid the calling of the multiplex PCR reads with MiXCR, one entry per CDR3 protein. The table lists under 450,000 distinct CDR3 sequences, approximately 18% of them singletons.

Sample: blood. The clonotype was recovered from a woman younger than 45 with Graves' hyperthyroidism that later progressed to Graves' ophthalmopathy. The genes are TRBV6-5 and TRBJ1-4; the match to TRBD1 covers 7 bases. The CDR3 nucleotides read TGTGCCAGCAGAGGGACAGCAAATGAAAAACTGTTTTTT. Protein product: CASRGTANEKLFF.